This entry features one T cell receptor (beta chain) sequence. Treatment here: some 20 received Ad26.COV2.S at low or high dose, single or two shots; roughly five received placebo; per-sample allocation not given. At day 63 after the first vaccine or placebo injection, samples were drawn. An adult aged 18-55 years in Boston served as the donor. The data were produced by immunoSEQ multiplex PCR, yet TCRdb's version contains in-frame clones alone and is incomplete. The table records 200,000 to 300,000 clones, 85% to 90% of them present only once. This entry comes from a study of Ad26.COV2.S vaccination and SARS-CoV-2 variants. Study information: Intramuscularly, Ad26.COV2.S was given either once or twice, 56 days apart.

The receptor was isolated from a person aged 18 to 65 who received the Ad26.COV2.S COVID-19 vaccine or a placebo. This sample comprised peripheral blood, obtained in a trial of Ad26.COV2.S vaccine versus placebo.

Written as DNA, the CDR3 is TGTGCCAGCAGCCCCCATCCAGGGATGGGCACCGGGGAGCTGTTTTTT. This codes for CASSPHPGMGTGELFF. The chain employs TRBV7-3 and TRBJ2-2; tentative D call: TRBD1 (5 bases). Germline V gives CDR1 SGHTA, CDR2 FQGTGA. CDR3 length: 16 residues. V was cut by 5 bases and J by 4 bases, with 17 bases left in between.